These 14 T cell receptor beta chains originate from one sample sequenced in a study of OX40 agonist ivuxolimab in advanced cancers. TCRdb's table, derived via immunoSEQ multiplex PCR, lists solely in-frame clones and lacks some. The profile shows 95,000 to 100,000 clones, roughly 80% of them singletons. The sequenced sample was CD4+ or CD8+ T cells sorted from blood, obtained in a trial of the OX40 agonist ivuxolimab. Receptors were obtained from an adult with an advanced solid tumor such as melanoma, head and neck, liver or kidney cancer.

The chain links TRBV7-9 to TRBJ1-4; 7 bases match TRBD1. The CDR3 is 15 residues long. The germline V gene encodes CDR1 SEHNR and CDR2 FQNEAQ (reference sequence). V lost 5 bases and J lost 4; bases outside the gene matches: 7. Written as DNA, the CDR3 is TGTGCCAGCAGCCCCTCAGGGGGGGATAATGAAAAACTGTTTTTT. Translating gives CASSPSGGDNEKLFF. Based on the CDR3 plus reference TRBV7-9 and TRBJ1-4, the full variable domain is DTGVSQNPRHKITKRGQNVTFRCDPISEHNRLYWYRQTLGQGPEFLTYFQNEAQLEKSRLLSDRFSAERPKGSFSTLEIQRTEQGDSAMYLCASSPSGGDNEKLFFGSGTQLSVL.

The chain carries TRBV5-6 and TRBJ1-6; D may be TRBD1 (6 bases). Looked up from germline, CDR1 is SGHDT and CDR2 is YYEEEE. The ends were cut back, 3 bases at V and 3 bases at J, with 16 bases in the middle. There are 17 residues in the CDR3. The CDR3 region has the DNA TGTGCCAGCAGCTGGGGGGGCCCAACCCGCTATAATTCACCCCTCCACTTT. It yields the protein CASSWGGPTRYNSPLHF. The full variable domain, rest sourced from reference TRBV5-6 and TRBJ1-6, is DAGVTQSPTHLIKTRGQQVTLRCSPKSGHDTVSWYQQALGQGPQFIFQYYEEEERQRGNFPDRFSGHQFPNYSSELNVNALLLGDSALYLCASSWGGPTRYNSPLHFGNGTRLTVT.

The J gene is TRBJ2-2, the V gene TRBV28, with 7 bases identical to TRBD2. Trimming removed 8 bases from V and 4 bases from J; junction bases left unmatched: 7. There are 14 residues in the CDR3. The germline V gene has CDR1 MDHEN and CDR2 SYDVKM. The CDR3 bases are TGTGCCAGCTGTCTAGCGGTTGGCACCGGGGAGCTGTTTTTT. Translation: CASCLAVGTGELFF.

The chain joins TRBV6-6 to TRBJ1-5; no reliable D call. The germline V gene encodes CDR1 MNHNY and CDR2 SVGAGI (reference sequence). The CDR3 contains 12 residues. With 6 bases removed from V and 14 bases from J, the gap between germline ends came to 17 bases. The CDR3 coding sequence is TGTGCCAGCAGCCAGAGTACTCAACGGGAGCATTTT. This codes for CASSQSTQREHF.

The chain combines TRBV2 with TRBJ2-5, with TRBD2 matching over 9 bases. The J call is uncertain, as TRBJ2-7 better fits the DNA end. The CDR3 is 15 amino acids. Per the germline V gene, CDR1 is SNHLY and CDR2 is FYNNEI. CDR3 coding DNA: TGTGCCAGCAGTGAAGCGGAACTAGCGGGCTACGAGCAGTACTTC. As protein: CASSEAELAGYEQYF.

This chain joins TRBV5-1 and TRBJ2-1; 8 nucleotides line up with TRBD2. Losses at the gene ends were 0 bases for V and 7 bases for J; bases not matched to a gene: 9. CDR1 SGHRS and CDR2 YFSETQ come from the germline V gene. The CDR3 totals 16 residues. Here the CDR3 DNA reads TGCGCCAGCAGCTTGGCCGCCGGGCGGGGGGTAAATGAGCAGTTCTTC. Its protein is CASSLAAGRGVNEQFF.

Remarks on this clone: This specimen includes other DNA sequences encoding the same CDR3. This chain links TRBV9 with TRBJ2-3; no definite D call. The CDR3 length is 13 residues. Germline loops: CDR1 SGDLS, CDR2 YYNGEE. V was trimmed by 2 bases and J by 0 bases, leaving 4 bases between them. CDR3 amino acids: CASSVTSTDTQYF. In nucleotides, the CDR3 is TGTGCCAGCAGCGTGACTAGCACAGATACGCAGTATTTT.

The chain carries TRBV11-2 and TRBJ1-1; TRBD1 matches 11 bases. Germline lookup yields CDR1 SGHAT and CDR2 FQNNGV. The length of the CDR3 is 15 residues. V lost 1 base to trimming and J lost 4 bases; unmatched junction nucleotides: 2. CDR3 bases: TGTGCCAGCAGCTTAGTCGGGACAGGGGGCACTGAAGCTTTCTTT. Amino acids: CASSLVGTGGTEAFF.

This clone was seen only once. The chain recombines TRBV5-6 with TRBJ1-3; possibly TRBD1 for D (5 bases). CDR1 and CDR2 (germline): SGHDT, YYEEEE. Trimming shortened V by 2 bases and J by 1 base, and 16 bases separated the two germline ends. The CDR3 is 17 amino acids. The CDR3 DNA reads TGTGCCAGCAGCTTACGGTTAGGTGCAGGGTCTGGAAACACCATATATTTT. Translation: CASSLRLGAGSGNTIYF. The whole variable domain, remainder taken from reference TRBV5-6 and TRBJ1-3, is DAGVTQSPTHLIKTRGQQVTLRCSPKSGHDTVSWYQQALGQGPQFIFQYYEEEERQRGNFPDRFSGHQFPNYSSELNVNALLLGDSALYLCASSLRLGAGSGNTIYFGEGSWLTVV.

With respect to this clone: An end of the junction does not agree with germline; a read error may underlie this. The chain combines TRBV4-3 with TRBJ2-2; 9 bases are a match to TRBD1. CDR1 is LGHNA, CDR2 YSLEER, per germline. The CDR3 runs 17 residues. CDR3 DNA sequence: TGCGCCAGCAGACAAGATCATTGGACAGGGGTGACCGGGGAGCTGTTTTTT. It is translated as CASRQDHWTGVTGELFF.

This clone was detected once. The chain recombines TRBV5-4 with TRBJ1-3, with TRBD1 identical over 7 bases. The CDR3 runs to 15 residues. Germline CDR1 SGHNT, CDR2 YYREEE (reference sequence). With 4 bases clipped from V and 3 bases from J, the junction kept 7 bases outside the gene matches. CDR3 nucleotide sequence: TGTGCCAGCAGCGCGGGACAGTTCGATGGAAACACCATATATTTT. This gives the protein CASSAGQFDGNTIYF.

V gene TRBV5-1 combines with J gene TRBJ2-1; 9 bases match TRBD2. This CDR3 is 16 amino acids long. Germline loops: CDR1 SGHRS, CDR2 YFSETQ. The V segment lost 6 bases and the J segment 5 bases; nucleotides outside the gene matches: 12. The CDR3 loop reads CASILRPSGDNNEQFF. CDR3 DNA: TGCGCCAGCATTTTAAGGCCTAGCGGGGACAACAATGAGCAGTTCTTC. Variable domain in full (rest from reference TRBV5-1 and TRBJ2-1): KAGVTQTPRYLIKTRGQQVTLSCSPISGHRSVSWYQQTPGQGLQFLFEYFSETQRNKGNFPGRFSGRQFSNSRSEMNVSTLELGDSALYLCASILRPSGDNNEQFFGPGTRLTVL.

This chain joins TRBV6-6 and TRBJ1-1; TRBD1 is a possible D gene (5 bases). This CDR3 spans 14 amino acids. Trimming stripped 5 bases from V and 4 bases from J, with 14 bases between. Germline assignment: CDR1 MNHNY and CDR2 SVGAGI (reference sequence). The CDR3 spells CASSAGQGITEAFF. The CDR3 DNA sequence: TGTGCCAGCAGTGCGGGGCAGGGTATCACTGAAGCTTTCTTT.

The chain employs TRBV6-5 and TRBJ2-1, with D perhaps being TRBD1 or TRBD2 (7 bases each). The ends were cut back, 6 bases at V and 4 bases at J, with 16 bases in the middle. Looked up from germline, CDR1 is MNHEY and CDR2 is SVGAGI. The CDR3 spans 15 residues. CDR3: CASSETQGGYNEQFF. The CDR3 region has the DNA TGTGCCAGCAGCGAGACTCAGGGGGGGTACAATGAGCAGTTCTTC.